What follows are 32 T cell receptor beta chains derived from one specimen sequenced in a study of blood T cells in healthy people across ages. Sample-barcoded 5' priming and a J-beta primer mix drove a second PCR of roughly 6 to 12 cycles. TCRdb recomputed calls from the 5' RACE reads with MiXCR, one row per CDR3 protein. Among about 1.6 million distinct CDR3 sequences, roughly 32% were seen once, and the ten largest hold about 11%. Source material: blood. These receptors were obtained from a woman aged 30 to 39 in good health.

The rearrangement links TRBV20-1 to TRBJ2-7; the match to TRBD2 covers 13 bases. The DNA end lines up better with TRBJ2-5; the J call may be wrong. This CDR3 contains 15 residues. Germline V gene lookup returns CDR1 DFQATT and CDR2 SNEGSKA (reference sequence). The CDR3 loop is CSASGLAGDGGTQYF. The CDR3 DNA is TGCAGTGCTAGCGGACTAGCGGGAGATGGGGGGACCCAGTACTTC.

Only a few counts were recorded for this clonotype. Sequence at one end of the junction differs from germline and may be a read error. This chain uses TRBV4-2 with TRBJ2-1; 16 bases map to TRBD2. Germline V gene sequence: CDR1 LGHNA, CDR2 YNFKEQ. CDR3 length: 19 amino acids. The CDR3, as DNA: TGTGCCAGCAACCAAGATGGGACTAGCGGGGGGGCCCCCTACAATGAGCAGTTCTTC. It is translated as CASNQDGTSGGAPYNEQFF.

This clonotype was picked up a small number of times. Here the CDR3 DNA reads TGTGCCAGCAGCCAAGGGGGCAGGGGCAATCAGCCCCAGCATTTT. It translates to CASSQGGRGNQPQHF. The V and J genes are TRBV3-1 and TRBJ1-5, with a possible D match to TRBD1 (5 bases). The CDR3 consists of 15 residues. The V end lost 1 base, the J end lost 2 bases, and 9 bases lay between the germline ends. Per the germline V gene, CDR1 is LGHDT and CDR2 is YNNKEL (reference sequence).

At least ten counts were recorded for this clonotype. The chain joins TRBV5-1 to TRBJ2-3, with no clear D. From germline, CDR1 is SGHRS and CDR2 YFSETQ. V lost 0 bases to trimming and J lost 4 bases, with 6 bases between them. The CDR3 has 13 residues. The CDR3 loop is CASSLVASDTQYF. The CDR3 DNA sequence: TGCGCCAGCAGCTTGGTGGCTTCAGATACGCAGTATTTT.

This clonotype was seen more than once but under ten times. V usage is TRBV4-1 and J usage is TRBJ1-2, with a tentative D call TRBD1 (6 bases). This CDR3 is 14 amino acids long. Trimming cost V 4 bases and J 3 bases, with 12 bases left between them. Germline-derived CDR1 and CDR2 are MGHRA and YSYEKL. Written as DNA, the CDR3 is TGCGCCAGCAGCCCCCGGGCAGGGGACTATGGCTACACCTTC. This encodes CASSPRAGDYGYTF.

This clonotype turned up a few times. This sequence joins TRBV9 and TRBJ1-2; a possible D gene is TRBD1 (5 bases). CDR1 is SGDLS and CDR2 is YYNGEE in the germline V gene. There are 14 residues in the CDR3. Deletions cut 4 bases from V and 2 bases from J, with 12 bases between. The CDR3 nucleotides read TGTGCCAGCAGCCTCATGACAGCCAACTATGGCTACACCTTC. This translates into CASSLMTANYGYTF.

Details on this clonotype: One end of the junction fails to match germline, which may point to a read error. The CDR3 sequence is CATSRPTGTVSNRPQHF. In nucleotides, the CDR3 is TGTGCCACCAGCAGACCGACCGGGACAGTTAGCAATCGGCCCCAGCATTTT. V is TRBV15 and J is TRBJ1-5; 7 nucleotides line up with TRBD1. The CDR3 contains 17 residues. The germline gives CDR1 LNHNV, CDR2 YYDKDF (reference sequence).

The chain links TRBV18 to TRBJ2-1; no definite D call. Germline CDR1 KGHSH, CDR2 LQKENI. The CDR3 runs to 15 residues. V was shortened by 3 bases and J by 3 bases, with 12 bases between the two germline ends. The CDR3 protein is CASSPNTALYNEQFF. DNA of the CDR3: TGTGCCAGCTCACCGAACACGGCCCTCTACAATGAGCAGTTCTTC. The full variable domain, in which reference TRBV18 and TRBJ2-1 provide the parts outside the CDR3, is NAGVMQNPRHLVRRRGQEARLRCSPMKGHSHVYWYRQLPEEGLKFMVYLQKENIIDESGMPKERFSAEFPKEGPSILRIQQVVRGDSAAYFCASSPNTALYNEQFFGPGTRLTVL.

This clonotype is a singleton in its sample. The gene calls are TRBV5-6 and TRBJ1-6; D ambiguous. Deletions cut 8 bases from V and 7 bases from J, with 13 bases between. Looked up from germline, CDR1 is SGHDT and CDR2 is YYEEEE. The CDR3 spans 13 residues. As DNA, the CDR3 is TGTGCCAGTTCCGTTTCGGGAAATTCACCCCTCCACTTT. It codes for CASSVSGNSPLHF. The variable domain in full, completed from reference TRBV5-6 and TRBJ1-6, reads DAGVTQSPTHLIKTRGQQVTLRCSPKSGHDTVSWYQQALGQGPQFIFQYYEEEERQRGNFPDRFSGHQFPNYSSELNVNALLLGDSALYLCASSVSGNSPLHFGNGTRLTVT.

The chain uses TRBV6-1 and TRBJ1-1; D may be TRBD1 (5 bases). Trimming removed 2 bases at V and 4 bases at J, with 11 bases between. There are 14 residues in the CDR3. Germline CDR1 is MNHNS and CDR2 is SASEGT. In DNA form, the CDR3 reads TGTGCCAGCAGTGAACAGGGATGGGGCACTGAAGCTTTCTTT. Translating gives CASSEQGWGTEAFF.

V is TRBV10-3 and J is TRBJ2-5; unclear D gene. Germline values: CDR1 ENHRY, CDR2 SYGVKD. Trimming took off 6 bases at V and 5 bases at J, with 13 bases between the two ends. The CDR3 consists of 13 residues. The CDR3 DNA is TGTGCCATCAGCGAAGCCCCCACGGAGACCCAGTACTTC. Residues: CAISEAPTETQYF.

This clonotype has more than one count but fewer than ten. The V call is TRBV15, the J call TRBJ2-7; 8 nucleotides line up with TRBD1. CDR1 is LNHNV, CDR2 YYDKDF, per germline (reference sequence). CDR3 length: 14 amino acids. V lost 5 bases to trimming and J lost 3 bases; unmatched junction nucleotides: 6. The CDR3 spells CATSADRDRYEQYF. The CDR3 DNA follows: TGTGCCACCAGCGCGGACAGGGACCGCTACGAGCAGTACTTC.

This clonotype was seen more than once but under ten times. V and J are TRBV11-2 and TRBJ2-5; 8 nucleotides line up with TRBD2. J gave up 5 bases and V 5 bases, and 4 bases lay outside the gene matches. Germline CDR1 reads SGHAT; CDR2 reads FQNNGV. The CDR3 covers 13 residues. The CDR3: CASSTGLAETQYF. CDR3 coding DNA: TGTGCCAGCAGCACTGGACTAGCTGAGACCCAGTACTTC.

Only a few counts were recorded for this clonotype. Written as DNA, the CDR3 is TGTGCCAGCAGCCAAGTGGACGGGCCCTACAATGAGCAGTTCTTC. It codes for CASSQVDGPYNEQFF. This sequence joins TRBV3-1 and TRBJ2-1; D remains unclear. This CDR3 is built from 15 residues. CDR1 LGHDT and CDR2 YNNKEL come from the germline V gene (reference sequence). Between the trimmed V and J ends, which lost 1 base and 2 bases, there was a span of 9 bases.

Of note for this clonotype: An end of the junction differs from the germline gene, which may be a read error. The chain carries TRBV6-5 and TRBJ2-1; 10 bases map to TRBD2. The CDR3 spans 14 residues. Per germline, CDR1 MNHEY and CDR2 SVGAGI. The CDR3 is CTSSYPASGGEQFF. Written as DNA, the CDR3 is TGTACCAGCAGTTACCCGGCTAGCGGGGGTGAGCAGTTCTTC.

This clonotype was counted only a few times. CDR3 amino acids: CASSQDRTSARSSTDTQYF. The CDR3 bases are TGCGCCAGCAGCCAAGACCGGACTAGCGCGAGATCTAGCACAGATACGCAGTATTTT. V usage is TRBV4-1 and J usage is TRBJ2-3; 9 positions agree with TRBD2. The germline CDR1 and CDR2 sequences are MGHRA and YSYEKL. The CDR3 has 19 residues. The J segment lost 0 bases and the V segment lost 0 bases, leaving 10 bases of the junction unmatched.

The CDR3 reads CASSLTGQGNTEAFF. The CDR3 DNA is TGCGCCAGCAGCTTGACGGGACAGGGGAACACTGAAGCTTTCTTT. The chain uses TRBV5-1 and TRBJ1-1; 9 bases align to TRBD1. This CDR3 is 15 amino acids long. J gave up 1 base and V 1 base, and 2 bases lay outside the gene matches. CDR1 and CDR2 from the germline V gene are SGHRS and YFSETQ.

Points on this clonotype: Germline and junction disagree at one end, which may indicate a read error. The chain is built from TRBV24-1 and TRBJ2-1; D may correspond to TRBD1 or TRBD2 (6 bases each). The length of the CDR3 is 14 residues. Germline loops: CDR1 KGHDR, CDR2 SFDVKD. The chain's CDR3 is CATSEGGRYNERFF. The CDR3 DNA is TGTGCCACCAGTGAAGGGGGGAGATACAATGAGCGGTTCTTC.

This chain uses TRBV7-3 with TRBJ1-1; tentative D call: TRBD1 (6 bases). Trimming cost V 5 bases and J 1 base, with 14 bases left between them. CDR1 is SGHTA and CDR2 is FQGTGA in the germline V gene. CDR3 length equals 15 residues. The CDR3 DNA reads as TGTGCCAGCAGCAATACAGGGCACGGGAACACTGAAGCTTTCTTT. Residues: CASSNTGHGNTEAFF. Drawing the rest from reference TRBV7-3 and TRBJ1-1, the complete variable domain is GAGVSQTPSNKVTEKGKYVELRCDPISGHTALYWYRQSLGQGPEFLIYFQGTGAADDSGLPNDRFFAVRPEGSVSTLKIQRTERGDSAVYLCASSNTGHGNTEAFFGQGTRLTVV.

The chain employs TRBV5-1 and TRBJ1-4; TRBD1 agrees at 9 bases. This CDR3 has 13 amino acids. The J segment lost 5 bases and the V segment lost 8 bases, leaving 4 bases of the junction unmatched. Germline V gives CDR1 SGHRS, CDR2 YFSETQ. CDR3 amino acids: CASRTGENEKLFF. The CDR3 DNA reads as TGCGCCAGTAGGACAGGGGAGAATGAAAAACTGTTTTTT. Full variable domain (outside the CDR3, taken from reference TRBV5-1 and TRBJ1-4): KAGVTQTPRYLIKTRGQQVTLSCSPISGHRSVSWYQQTPGQGLQFLFEYFSETQRNKGNFPGRFSGRQFSNSRSEMNVSTLELGDSALYLCASRTGENEKLFFGSGTQLSVL.

There are a few counts of this clonotype. The rearrangement links TRBV6-4 to TRBJ2-5; no definite D call. Germline loops: CDR1 MRHNA, CDR2 SNTAGT. V gave up 0 bases and J gave up 0 bases, with 11 bases separating them. The CDR3 spans 16 residues. The CDR3 DNA is TGTGCCAGCAGTGACTCGAGGAAGCCGTACCAAGAGACCCAGTACTTC. This gives the protein CASSDSRKPYQETQYF.

The chain recombines TRBV3-1 with TRBJ2-1; 7 positions agree with TRBD2. Germline CDR1 and CDR2: LGHDT and YNNKEL (reference sequence). V was clipped by 1 base and J by 0 bases; unmatched bases: 6. The CDR3 loop spans 17 amino acids. The CDR3 DNA reads TGTGCCAGCAGCCAAGCAGTAGGGAGGGGCTCCTACAATGAGCAGTTCTTC. This codes for CASSQAVGRGSYNEQFF.

The V call is TRBV12-3 or TRBV12-4, the J call TRBJ1-5; D is undetermined. The CDR3 contains 15 residues. V was cut by 6 bases and J by 2 bases, with 14 bases left in between. CDR3 region: CASSLSLSRNQPQHF. The CDR3 DNA sequence: TGTGCCAGCAGCCTGAGCTTGAGTCGCAATCAGCCCCAGCATTTT.

The V gene is TRBV3-1, the J gene TRBJ2-3, with 8 bases aligning to TRBD1. Per the germline V gene, CDR1 is LGHDT and CDR2 is YNNKEL (reference sequence). The CDR3 length is 12 residues. V was clipped by 1 base and J by 11 bases; unmatched bases: 2. This CDR3 reads CASSQAGTGQYF. For the CDR3, the DNA is TGTGCCAGCAGCCAAGCCGGGACAGGGCAGTATTTT.

In this sample, this clonotype turned up a few times. The chain combines TRBV9 with TRBJ2-3, with 8 bases fitting TRBD2. The CDR3 is 15 amino acids. The trim removed 0 bases at V and 9 bases at J, leaving 9 bases unmatched. Germline lookup yields CDR1 SGDLS and CDR2 YYNGEE. The CDR3 spells CASSVASGGRRTQYF. The CDR3 DNA sequence: TGTGCCAGCAGCGTAGCCTCGGGGGGGAGGCGGACGCAGTATTTT. Full variable domain (outside the CDR3, taken from reference TRBV9 and TRBJ2-3): DSGVTQTPKHLITATGQRVTLRCSPRSGDLSVYWYQQSLDQGLQFLIQYYNGEERAKGNILERFSAQQFPDLHSELNLSSLELGDSALYFCASSVASGGRRTQYFGPGTRLTVL.

The genes are TRBV4-1 and TRBJ1-5; D may be TRBD1 (5 bases). Germline CDR1 reads MGHRA; CDR2 reads YSYEKL. Trimming took 0 bases from V and 5 from J, leaving 20 bases between them. This CDR3 comprises 18 residues. This CDR3 is CASSQEEFLDRNYQPQHF. The CDR3 bases are TGCGCCAGCAGCCAAGAGGAGTTTCTTGACAGAAATTATCAGCCCCAGCATTTT.

In this sample, this clonotype turned up a few times. The chain combines TRBV10-3 with TRBJ1-5, with 10 bases fitting TRBD1. V lost 5 bases, J lost 2 bases, and 6 bases stayed unmatched. The CDR3 is 16 amino acids. Looked up from germline, CDR1 is ENHRY and CDR2 is SYGVKD. The CDR3 DNA sequence: TGTGCCATCAGTAATGACAGGGGGCTTCGCAATCAGCCCCAGCATTTT. This translates into CAISNDRGLRNQPQHF.

The V gene is TRBV6-2 or TRBV6-3, the J gene TRBJ1-5; D remains unclear. The CDR3 loop spans 12 amino acids. Trimming stripped 5 bases from V and 6 bases from J, with 8 bases between. Germline V CDR1 and CDR2: MNHEY, SVGEGT. CDR3 nucleotide sequence: TGTGCCAGCAGTAAACGGGGTCAGCCCCAGCATTTT. Its translation: CASSKRGQPQHF.

This clonotype was seen a handful of times. The rearrangement links TRBV7-9 to TRBJ2-2; D is undetermined. CDR1 is SEHNR, CDR2 FQNEAQ, per germline (reference sequence). V shed 5 bases and J shed 5 bases, with 18 bases lying between them. CDR3 size: 16 residues. Written as DNA, the CDR3 is TGTGCCAGCAGCCTTTCCCCTGGAGTAAGAACCGGGGAGCTGTTTTTT. Translating it yields CASSLSPGVRTGELFF.

The genes are TRBV5-5 and TRBJ2-5; 8 nucleotides agree with TRBD1. The better agreement between TRBJ2-7 and the DNA end casts doubt on the J call. Germline CDR1 SGHKS, CDR2 YYEKEE (reference sequence). The CDR3 sequence is 15 residues long. CDR3 sequence (DNA): TGTGCCAGCAGCTTAAAGGCAGGGGGCATGGACGAGCAGTACTTC. Amino acid sequence: CASSLKAGGMDEQYF.

In its sample, this clonotype was seen a few times. This rearrangement joins TRBV27 to TRBJ2-1, with D unclear. Germline lookup yields CDR1 MNHEY and CDR2 SMNVEV (reference sequence). This CDR3 has 13 amino acids. Trimming left V 6 bases short and J 4 bases short, with 10 bases between. CDR3 amino acids: CASRRGLYNEQFF. In DNA, the CDR3 is TGTGCCAGCAGACGCGGCTTATACAATGAGCAGTTCTTC.

This clonotype appeared many times. The CDR3 DNA follows: TGTGCCAGCAGGGGGGACAGGGGTAGCTCCTACGAGCAGTACTTC. Translation: CASRGDRGSSYEQYF. V gene TRBV12-3 or TRBV12-4 combines with J gene TRBJ2-7; 10 positions match TRBD1. The CDR3 contains 15 residues. V shed 6 bases and J 0 bases; nucleotides not matched to a gene: 5.